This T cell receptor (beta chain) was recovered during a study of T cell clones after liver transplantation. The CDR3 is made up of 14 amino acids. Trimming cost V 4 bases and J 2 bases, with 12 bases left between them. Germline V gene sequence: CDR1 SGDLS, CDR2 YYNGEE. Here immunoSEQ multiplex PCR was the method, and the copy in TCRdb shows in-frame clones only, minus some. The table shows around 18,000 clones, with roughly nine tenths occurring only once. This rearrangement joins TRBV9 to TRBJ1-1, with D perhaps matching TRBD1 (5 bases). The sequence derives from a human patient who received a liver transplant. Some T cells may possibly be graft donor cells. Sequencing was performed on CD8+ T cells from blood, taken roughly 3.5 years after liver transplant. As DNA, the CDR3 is TGTGCCAGCAGCCCCCGTGGGGGAAACACTGAAGCTTTCTTT. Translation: CASSPRGGNTEAFF.